This T cell receptor (beta chain) appears in the sequencing data of a study of identical twins. This clonotype was seen many times. Its antigen is not identified. With 4 bases clipped from V and 5 bases from J, the junction kept 4 bases outside the gene matches. The CDR3 has 13 residues. Study-wide points: Models underestimated how often monozygotic twins shared out-of-frame TCR alpha. Twins showed weaker excess sharing in their beta out-of-frame sequences.

TCRdb processed the 5' RACE reads anew with MiXCR; each CDR3 protein has one entry. The sample lists 460,000 or so distinct CDR3 sequences, more than 13% seen once, with about 0.54% in the top ten. The sample also formed part of further work on yellow fever vaccine responses in identical twins. That work adds: The T cell response to vaccination in identical twins was reportedly partly convergent and partly personalized.

The J gene is TRBJ2-5, the V gene TRBV12-3 or TRBV12-4; 7 nucleotides match TRBD1. The receptor was derived from a woman in her late teens or twenties in good health. Sequenced: CD4+ T cells sorted from blood. The CDR3 reads CASSSTGAETQYF. The CDR3 DNA sequence: TGTGCCAGCAGTTCCACAGGGGCTGAGACCCAGTACTTC.